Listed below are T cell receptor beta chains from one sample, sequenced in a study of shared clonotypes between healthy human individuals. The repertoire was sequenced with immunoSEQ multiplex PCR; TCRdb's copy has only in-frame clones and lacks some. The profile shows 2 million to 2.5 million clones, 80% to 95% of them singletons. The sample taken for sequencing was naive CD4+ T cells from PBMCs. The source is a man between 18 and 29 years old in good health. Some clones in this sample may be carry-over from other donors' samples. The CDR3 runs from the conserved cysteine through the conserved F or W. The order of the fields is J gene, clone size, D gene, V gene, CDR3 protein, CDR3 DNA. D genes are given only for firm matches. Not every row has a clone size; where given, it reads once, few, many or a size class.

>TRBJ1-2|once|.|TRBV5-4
CASSLGLRQNYGYTF
TGTGCCAGCAGCTTGGGCCTCCGGCAGAACTATGGCTACACCTTC
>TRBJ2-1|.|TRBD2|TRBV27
CASSLERTSANEQFF
TGTGCCAGCAGTTTAGAGAGAACTAGCGCCAATGAGCAGTTCTTC
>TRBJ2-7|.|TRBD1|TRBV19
CASRPTGTDYEQYF
TGTGCCAGTAGGCCGACCGGGACAGACTACGAGCAGTACTTC
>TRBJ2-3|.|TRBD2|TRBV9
CASSVEGGRSTDTQYF
TGTGCCAGCAGCGTAGAGGGCGGGAGATCGACAGATACGCAGTATTTT
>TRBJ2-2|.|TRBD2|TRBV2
CAKLAGTGELFF
TGTGCCAAACTAGCGGGCACCGGGGAGCTGTTTTTT
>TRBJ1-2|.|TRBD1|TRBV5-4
CASSEGQGSNGYTF
TGTGCCAGCAGCGAGGGACAGGGTAGCAATGGCTACACCTTC
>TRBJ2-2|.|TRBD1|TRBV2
CASSVDRPTGELFF
TGTGCCAGCAGTGTGGACAGGCCGACCGGGGAGCTGTTTTTT
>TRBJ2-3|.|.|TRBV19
CASSPLLTGTLLASKTDTQYF
TGTGCCAGTAGTCCCTTGCTCACAGGGACTTTATTAGCAAGTAAGACTGATACGCAGTATTTT
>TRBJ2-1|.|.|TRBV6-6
CASSYSRINEQFF
TGTGCCAGCAGTTACTCGAGAATCAATGAGCAGTTCTTC
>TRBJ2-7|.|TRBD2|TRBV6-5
CASSSPSGYYEQYF
TGTGCCAGCAGTTCCCCTAGCGGGTACTACGAGCAGTACTTC
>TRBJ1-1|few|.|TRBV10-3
CAISASNPSEAFF
TGTGCCATCAGTGCCTCAAACCCAAGTGAAGCTTTCTTT
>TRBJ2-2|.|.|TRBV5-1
CASMEALNTGELFF
TGCGCCAGCATGGAAGCGCTGAACACCGGGGAGCTGTTTTTT
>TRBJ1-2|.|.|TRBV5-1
CASTLGKRGGYTF
TGCGCCAGCACCCTGGGGAAGCGTGGAGGCTACACCTTC
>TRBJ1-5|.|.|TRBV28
CASSHAGASNQPQHF
TGTGCCAGCAGCCACGCGGGGGCGAGCAATCAGCCCCAGCATTTT
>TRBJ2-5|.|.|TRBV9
CASSVEALSIQYF
TGTGCCAGCAGCGTAGAGGCTCTCTCGATCCAGTACTTC
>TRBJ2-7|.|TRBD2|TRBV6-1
CASSDRGTSGSPTLHEQYF
TGTGCCAGCAGTGATCGTGGGACTAGCGGGTCACCAACCCTCCACGAGCAGTACTTC
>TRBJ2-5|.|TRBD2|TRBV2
CASSVEREVLETQYF
TGTGCCAGCAGTGTTGAGCGGGAGGTTCTGGAGACCCAGTACTTC